A selection of T cell receptor beta chains follows, all from one sample in a study of CD4 T cells in relation to SARS-CoV-2 and coronaviruses. Profiling relied on immunoSEQ multiplex PCR, and the TCRdb table lists in-frame clones only, not all of them. The table lists under 30,000 clones, about two thirds of them singletons, with roughly 12% in the top ten. No antigen has been assigned to these receptors. The sequencing input was CD4+ T cells from PBMCs, cultured in vitro. The receptor set was obtained from a human donor in good health. CDR3s include the opening cysteine and the closing phenylalanine or tryptophan. Each record gives: V gene, D gene, clone size, J gene, CDR3 DNA, CDR3 protein. D genes are given only for firm matches. Rows may omit the clone size; those that give it use once, few, many or a size class.

TRBV4-3	.	.	TRBJ1-4	TGCGCCAGCAGCCAAATGGTTGGTAATGAAAAACTGTTTTTT	CASSQMVGNEKLFF
TRBV29-1	.	few	TRBJ2-3	TGCAGCGTTGATCCGGTCACAGATACGCAGTATTTT	CSVDPVTDTQYF
TRBV7-2	.	once	TRBJ1-2	TGTGCCAGCAGCTTAGGGGGGCTAAAGGGCTACACCTTC	CASSLGGLKGYTF
TRBV10-3	TRBD2	.	TRBJ2-5	TGTGCCATCAGCGCGGGAGGGTCTGAGACCCAGTACTTC	CAISAGGSETQYF
TRBV5-1	TRBD2	.	TRBJ2-7	TGCGCCAGCAGCTTGACAGCGGGGGGGCAAAGTGGCGAGCAGTACTTC	CASSLTAGGQSGEQYF
TRBV9	TRBD2	few	TRBJ2-1	TGTGCCAGCAGCGTACGGAGCGGGAGCTCCTACAATGAGCAGTTCTTC	CASSVRSGSSYNEQFF
TRBV30	TRBD1	.	TRBJ1-1	TGTGCCTGGAGTGTACAGGGGGCGAATGAAGCTTTCTTT	CAWSVQGANEAFF
TRBV9	TRBD2	few	TRBJ2-1	TGTGCCAGCAGCGTAGGAGGGACTAGCGGGTTGAATGAGCAGTTCTTC	CASSVGGTSGLNEQFF
TRBV6-5	.	.	TRBJ1-5	TGTGCCAGCAGTTGGGGTACAGGTGATCAGCCCCAGCATTTT	CASSWGTGDQPQHF
TRBV5-5	.	.	TRBJ1-1	TGTGCCAGCAGCCCCCGCCCAGCGAACACTGAAGCTTTCTTT	CASSPRPANTEAFF
TRBV9	TRBD2	.	TRBJ2-5	TGTGCCAGCAGCTCGGGGGGTCCATTGGGGGAGACCCAGTACTTC	CASSSGGPLGETQYF
TRBV2	.	.	TRBJ1-1	TGTGCCAGCACCCAGGGAGGGATCCGAGAAGCTTTCTTT	CASTQGGIREAFF
TRBV19	.	.	TRBJ2-1	TGTGCCAGTAGTATAGGACTAGATGGCTCCTACAATGAGCAGTTCTTC	CASSIGLDGSYNEQFF
TRBV18	TRBD2	.	TRBJ2-1	TGTGCCTACCGAAGCGGGGCAAGCTCCTACAATGAGCAGTTCTTC	CAYRSGASSYNEQFF
TRBV5-1	.	.	TRBJ1-5	TGCGCCAGCAGCTTGGCCGGAGGGAATCAGCCCCAGCATTTT	CASSLAGGNQPQHF
TRBV19	TRBD1	.	TRBJ1-2	TGTGCCAGTAGCAACAGGGGGCATAGCTATGGCTACACCTTC	CASSNRGHSYGYTF
TRBV7-6	.	.	TRBJ1-1	TGTGCCAGCAGCTTAGCGGCGGAAATGAACACTGAAGCTTTCTTT	CASSLAAEMNTEAFF
TRBV3-1/TRBV3-2	TRBD2	few	TRBJ2-7	TGTGCCAGCAGCCCCCATGGGACTAGCGGCTCCTACGAGCAGTACTTC	CASSPHGTSGSYEQYF
TRBV29-1	.	.	TRBJ1-2	TGCAGCGTTGAAGAAACCTACACCTTC	CSVEETYTF
TRBV11-1	.	.	TRBJ2-1	TGTGCCAGCAGCCCCCTGGGGGCTGGGTCCTACAATGAGCAGTTCTTC	CASSPLGAGSYNEQFF
TRBV4-1	TRBD1	.	TRBJ2-7	TGCGCCAGCAGCCGACCAGACAGGGGGCATAACGAGCAGTACTTC	CASSRPDRGHNEQYF
TRBV29-1	TRBD2	.	TRBJ2-3	TGCAGCCTCAGTGCGGGGGGGACAGATACGCAGTATTTT	CSLSAGGTDTQYF
TRBV25-1	.	.	TRBJ1-2	TGTGCCAGCAGTATGGGACCGCTTAAGTATGGCTACACCTTC	CASSMGPLKYGYTF
TRBV7-6	TRBD1	.	TRBJ2-7	TGTGCCAGCAGCCTCGACAGGGGGCGTTCCTACGAGCAGTACTTC	CASSLDRGRSYEQYF
TRBV5-5	TRBD2	.	TRBJ2-2	TGTGCCAGCAGCCCCGGCGGGGGGCCGGAGCTGTTTTTT	CASSPGGGPELFF
TRBV28	.	.	TRBJ2-7	TGTGCCAGCAGTCCATCGTCGGACAGATCCCTCTCCTACGAGCAGTACTTC	CASSPSSDRSLSYEQYF
TRBV3-1/TRBV3-2	.	.	TRBJ2-1	TGTGCCAGCAGCCAGTCACCCGAGGGGAATGAGCAGTTCTTC	CASSQSPEGNEQFF
TRBV12-5	.	.	TRBJ1-1	TGTGCTAGTGGTCCCTCGCCAGTAGGAAGACTCATGAACACTGAAGCTTTCTTT	CASGPSPVGRLMNTEAFF
TRBV7-2	TRBD1	once	TRBJ2-1	TGTGCCAGCAGCCGTGGACAGGGTCGGTCAAATGAGCAGTTCTTC	CASSRGQGRSNEQFF